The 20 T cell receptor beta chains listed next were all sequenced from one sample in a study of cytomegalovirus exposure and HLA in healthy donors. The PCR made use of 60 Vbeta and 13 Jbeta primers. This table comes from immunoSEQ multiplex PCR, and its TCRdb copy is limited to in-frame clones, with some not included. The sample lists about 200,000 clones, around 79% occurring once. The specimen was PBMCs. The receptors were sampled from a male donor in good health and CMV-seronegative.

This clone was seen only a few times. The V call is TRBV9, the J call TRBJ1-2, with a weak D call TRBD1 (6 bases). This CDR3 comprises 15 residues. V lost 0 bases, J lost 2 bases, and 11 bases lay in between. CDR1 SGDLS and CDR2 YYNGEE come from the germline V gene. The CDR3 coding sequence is TGTGCCAGCAGCGTAGCGGCAGGGGAGAACTATGGCTACACCTTC. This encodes CASSVAAGENYGYTF.

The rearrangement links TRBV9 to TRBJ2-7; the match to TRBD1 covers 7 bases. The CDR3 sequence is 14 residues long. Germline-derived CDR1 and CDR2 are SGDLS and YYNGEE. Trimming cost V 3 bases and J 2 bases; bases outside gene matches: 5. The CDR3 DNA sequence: TGTGCCAGCAGCGAGACAGGGCACACCTACGAGCAGTACTTC. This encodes CASSETGHTYEQYF.

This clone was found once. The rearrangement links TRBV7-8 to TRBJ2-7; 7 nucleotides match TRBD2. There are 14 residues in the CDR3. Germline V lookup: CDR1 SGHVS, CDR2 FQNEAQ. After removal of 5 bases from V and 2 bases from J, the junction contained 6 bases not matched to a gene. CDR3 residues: CASSPREGTYEQYF. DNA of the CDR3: TGTGCCAGCAGCCCCAGGGAGGGCACCTACGAGCAGTACTTC.

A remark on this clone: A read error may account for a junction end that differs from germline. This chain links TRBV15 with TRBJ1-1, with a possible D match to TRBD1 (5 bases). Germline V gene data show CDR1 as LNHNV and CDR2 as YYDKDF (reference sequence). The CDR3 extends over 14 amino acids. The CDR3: CATSRGATNTEAFF. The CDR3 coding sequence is TGTGCCACCAGTAGAGGGGCAACGAACACTGAAGCTTTCTTT.

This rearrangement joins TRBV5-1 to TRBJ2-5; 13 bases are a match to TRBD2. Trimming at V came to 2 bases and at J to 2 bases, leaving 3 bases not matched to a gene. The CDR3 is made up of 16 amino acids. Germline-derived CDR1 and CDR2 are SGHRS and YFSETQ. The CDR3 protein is CASSFGLAGVQETQYF. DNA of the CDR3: TGCGCCAGCAGCTTTGGACTAGCGGGGGTTCAAGAGACCCAGTACTTC.

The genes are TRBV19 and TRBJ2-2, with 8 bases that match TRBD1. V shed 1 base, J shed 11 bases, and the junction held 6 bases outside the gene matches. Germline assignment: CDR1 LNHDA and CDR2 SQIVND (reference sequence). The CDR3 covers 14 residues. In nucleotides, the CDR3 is TGTGCCAGTAGTATAGCCTTCGGACAGGGTGAGCTGTTTTTT. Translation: CASSIAFGQGELFF.

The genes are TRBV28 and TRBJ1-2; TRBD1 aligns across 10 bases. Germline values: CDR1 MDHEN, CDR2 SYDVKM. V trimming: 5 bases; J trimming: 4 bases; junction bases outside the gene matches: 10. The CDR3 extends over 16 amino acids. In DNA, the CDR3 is TGTGCCAGCAGTGTGGTAGTGGGGACAGGGGCCTATGGCTACACCTTC. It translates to CASSVVVGTGAYGYTF.

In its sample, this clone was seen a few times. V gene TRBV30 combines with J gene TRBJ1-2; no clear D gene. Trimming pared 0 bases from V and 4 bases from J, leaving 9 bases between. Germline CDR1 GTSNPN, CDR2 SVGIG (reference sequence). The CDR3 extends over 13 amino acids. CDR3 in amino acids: CAWSVWAGYGYTF. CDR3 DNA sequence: TGTGCCTGGAGTGTATGGGCGGGCTATGGCTACACCTTC.

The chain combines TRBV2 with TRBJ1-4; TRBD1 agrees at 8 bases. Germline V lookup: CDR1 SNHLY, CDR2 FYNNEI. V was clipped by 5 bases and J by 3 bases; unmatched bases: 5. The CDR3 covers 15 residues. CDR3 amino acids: CASSWTGSANEKLFF. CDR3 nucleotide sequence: TGTGCCAGCAGTTGGACAGGGTCGGCTAATGAAAAACTGTTTTTT.

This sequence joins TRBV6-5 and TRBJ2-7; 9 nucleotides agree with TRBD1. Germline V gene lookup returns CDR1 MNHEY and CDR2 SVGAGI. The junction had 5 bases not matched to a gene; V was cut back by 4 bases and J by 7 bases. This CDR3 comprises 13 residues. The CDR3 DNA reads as TGTGCCAGCAGTTGGGGGACAGGGAGAGAGCAGTACTTC. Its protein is CASSWGTGREQYF.

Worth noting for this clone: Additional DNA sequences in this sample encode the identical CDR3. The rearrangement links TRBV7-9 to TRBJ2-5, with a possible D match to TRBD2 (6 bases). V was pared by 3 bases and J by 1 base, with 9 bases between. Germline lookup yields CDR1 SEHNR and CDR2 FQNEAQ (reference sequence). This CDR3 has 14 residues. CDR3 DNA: TGTGCCAGCAGCTTGGGGGGTCTCCAAGAGACCCAGTACTTC. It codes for CASSLGGLQETQYF.

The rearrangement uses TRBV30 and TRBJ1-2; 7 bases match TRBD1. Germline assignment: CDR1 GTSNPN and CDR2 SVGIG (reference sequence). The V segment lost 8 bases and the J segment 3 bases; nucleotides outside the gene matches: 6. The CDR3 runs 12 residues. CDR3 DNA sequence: TGTGCCCGCCGACAGGGCTACTATGGCTACACCTTC. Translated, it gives CARRQGYYGYTF.

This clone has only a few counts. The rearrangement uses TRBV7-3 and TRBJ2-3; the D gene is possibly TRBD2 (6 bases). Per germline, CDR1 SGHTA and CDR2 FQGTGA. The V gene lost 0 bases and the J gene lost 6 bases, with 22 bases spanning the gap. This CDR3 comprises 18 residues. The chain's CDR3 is CASSLTFPLTRRGDTQYF. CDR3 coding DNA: TGTGCCAGCAGCTTAACGTTCCCCCTGACCAGACGGGGGGATACGCAGTATTTT.

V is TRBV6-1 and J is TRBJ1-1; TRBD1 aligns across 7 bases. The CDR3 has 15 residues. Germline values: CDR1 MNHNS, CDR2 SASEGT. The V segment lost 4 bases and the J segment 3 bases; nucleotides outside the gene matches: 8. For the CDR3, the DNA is TGTGCCAGCAGTGTTAATACAGGGGTGGACACTGAAGCTTTCTTT. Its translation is CASSVNTGVDTEAFF.

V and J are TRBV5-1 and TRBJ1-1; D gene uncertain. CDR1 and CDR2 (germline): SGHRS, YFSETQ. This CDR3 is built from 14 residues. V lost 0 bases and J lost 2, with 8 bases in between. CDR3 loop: CASSLDRGNTEAFF. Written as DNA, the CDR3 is TGCGCCAGCAGCTTGGACCGGGGAAACACTGAAGCTTTCTTT.

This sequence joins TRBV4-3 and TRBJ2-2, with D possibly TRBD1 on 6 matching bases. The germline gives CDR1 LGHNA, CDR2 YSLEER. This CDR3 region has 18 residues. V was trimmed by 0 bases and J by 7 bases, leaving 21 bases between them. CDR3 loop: CASSQDTGRGRTSGELFF. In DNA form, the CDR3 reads TGCGCCAGCAGCCAAGATACGGGCAGGGGTAGGACCAGCGGGGAGCTGTTTTTT.

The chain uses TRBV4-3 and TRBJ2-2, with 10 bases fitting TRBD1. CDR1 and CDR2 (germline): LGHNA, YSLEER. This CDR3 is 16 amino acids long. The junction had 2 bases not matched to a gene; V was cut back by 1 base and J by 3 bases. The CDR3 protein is CASSQADRGHTGELFF. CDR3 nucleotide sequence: TGCGCCAGCAGCCAAGCCGACAGGGGGCACACCGGGGAGCTGTTTTTT.

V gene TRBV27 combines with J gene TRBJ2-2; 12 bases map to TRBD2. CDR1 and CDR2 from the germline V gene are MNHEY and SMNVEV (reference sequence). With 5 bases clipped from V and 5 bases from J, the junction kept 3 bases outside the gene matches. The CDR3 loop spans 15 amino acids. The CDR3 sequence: CASSLTSGRTGELFF. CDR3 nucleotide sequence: TGTGCCAGCAGTCTCACTAGCGGGAGGACCGGGGAGCTGTTTTTT.

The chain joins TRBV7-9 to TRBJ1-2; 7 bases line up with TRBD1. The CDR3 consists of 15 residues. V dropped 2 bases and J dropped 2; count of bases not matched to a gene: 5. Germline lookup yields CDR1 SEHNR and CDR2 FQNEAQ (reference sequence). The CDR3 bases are TGTGCCAGCAGCTTATCGGACAGGACCAACTATGGCTACACCTTC. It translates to CASSLSDRTNYGYTF.

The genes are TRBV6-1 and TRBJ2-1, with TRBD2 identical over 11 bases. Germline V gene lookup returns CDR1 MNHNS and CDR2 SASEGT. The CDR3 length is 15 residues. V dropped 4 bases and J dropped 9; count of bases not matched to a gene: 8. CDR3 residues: CASSVGSGGASEQFF. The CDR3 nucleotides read TGTGCCAGCAGTGTGGGTAGCGGGGGGGCTAGTGAGCAGTTCTTC.